This record concerns one T cell receptor (beta chain) sequence. Its antigen is unidentified. CDR3 length: 15 residues. Germline CDR1 is WSHSY and CDR2 is SAAADI. The germline V and J ends were trimmed by 0 bases and 2 bases, with 9 bases remaining between them. The data stem from a study of cytotoxic CD8 clonotypes in ibrutinib-treated CLL. General study points: Measured clonality at baseline was greater than in age-matched healthy donors and tracked with circulating CD8+ T-cell counts. Public clonotypes were seen rarely and were contracted or stable on treatment. Clonality increased with ibrutinib response but returned toward baseline at progression.

Produced via immunoSEQ multiplex PCR; TCRdb's table is partial and in-frame only. This table has tens of thousands of clones, roughly four fifths appearing once. This chain connects TRBV10-2 to TRBJ2-3, with a weak D call TRBD1 (6 bases). The clonotype originates from a human donor with chronic lymphocytic leukemia. The source was PBMCs, collected before ibrutinib treatment. The CDR3, as DNA: TGCGCCAGCAGTGAGTCGGACAGACTCACAGATACGCAGTATTTT. Residues: CASSESDRLTDTQYF.